This T cell receptor (beta chain) emerged from a study of CD8 T cells in ankylosing spondylitis. Overall study findings and caveats: Eight or nine highly homologous variants made up a TCR beta motif that seemed to typify ankylosing spondylitis blood. Matched synovial fluid from ankylosing spondylitis patients was reported to be enriched for disease-linked clones.

TCRdb passed the 5' RACE reads through MiXCR, listing each CDR3 protein once. Among 340,000 or so distinct CDR3 sequences listed, over 12% were seen once. Worth noting for this clonotype: Its antigen is as yet unknown.

The sequence derives from a male donor with ankylosing spondylitis or in good health (not recorded which). The specimen was blood, either unsorted or a sorted T cell fraction (not recorded which).

The CDR3 nucleotides are TGTGCCAGCAAAACGGGACTAGCGAGAGGCAATGAGCAGTTCTTC. Its protein is CASKTGLARGNEQFF. This chain links TRBV12-3 or TRBV12-4 with TRBJ2-1; 10 positions agree with TRBD2. With V trimmed by 7 bases and J by 6 bases, 9 bases remained unmatched. The CDR3 sequence is 15 residues long.